The subject of this entry is one TCR beta chain. What it binds is unknown. These data originate in a study of response to subunit inactivated influenza vaccine. Whole-study findings and limits: Authors suggested that a seasonal influenza vaccination recruits few new T cells each time.

Each CDR3 protein gets one entry after TCRdb re-called the RT-PCR reads with MiXCR. The table has hundreds of thousands of distinct CDR3 sequences, approximately 16% seen once. The germline V gene has CDR1 SGHTA and CDR2 FQGNSA. This CDR3 region has 14 residues. V was shortened by 4 bases and J by 5 bases, with 12 bases between the two germline ends. This clonotype was obtained from a man between 45 and 75 years old who received an inactivated influenza vaccine. The material sequenced was CD4+ T cells sorted from PBMCs, taken less than 30 months after vaccination. This chain joins TRBV7-2 and TRBJ2-1, with D hard to call. The CDR3 DNA reads TGTGCCAGCAGCTCCCTTAGCCGGGACAATGAGCAGTTCTTC. Protein: CASSSLSRDNEQFF.